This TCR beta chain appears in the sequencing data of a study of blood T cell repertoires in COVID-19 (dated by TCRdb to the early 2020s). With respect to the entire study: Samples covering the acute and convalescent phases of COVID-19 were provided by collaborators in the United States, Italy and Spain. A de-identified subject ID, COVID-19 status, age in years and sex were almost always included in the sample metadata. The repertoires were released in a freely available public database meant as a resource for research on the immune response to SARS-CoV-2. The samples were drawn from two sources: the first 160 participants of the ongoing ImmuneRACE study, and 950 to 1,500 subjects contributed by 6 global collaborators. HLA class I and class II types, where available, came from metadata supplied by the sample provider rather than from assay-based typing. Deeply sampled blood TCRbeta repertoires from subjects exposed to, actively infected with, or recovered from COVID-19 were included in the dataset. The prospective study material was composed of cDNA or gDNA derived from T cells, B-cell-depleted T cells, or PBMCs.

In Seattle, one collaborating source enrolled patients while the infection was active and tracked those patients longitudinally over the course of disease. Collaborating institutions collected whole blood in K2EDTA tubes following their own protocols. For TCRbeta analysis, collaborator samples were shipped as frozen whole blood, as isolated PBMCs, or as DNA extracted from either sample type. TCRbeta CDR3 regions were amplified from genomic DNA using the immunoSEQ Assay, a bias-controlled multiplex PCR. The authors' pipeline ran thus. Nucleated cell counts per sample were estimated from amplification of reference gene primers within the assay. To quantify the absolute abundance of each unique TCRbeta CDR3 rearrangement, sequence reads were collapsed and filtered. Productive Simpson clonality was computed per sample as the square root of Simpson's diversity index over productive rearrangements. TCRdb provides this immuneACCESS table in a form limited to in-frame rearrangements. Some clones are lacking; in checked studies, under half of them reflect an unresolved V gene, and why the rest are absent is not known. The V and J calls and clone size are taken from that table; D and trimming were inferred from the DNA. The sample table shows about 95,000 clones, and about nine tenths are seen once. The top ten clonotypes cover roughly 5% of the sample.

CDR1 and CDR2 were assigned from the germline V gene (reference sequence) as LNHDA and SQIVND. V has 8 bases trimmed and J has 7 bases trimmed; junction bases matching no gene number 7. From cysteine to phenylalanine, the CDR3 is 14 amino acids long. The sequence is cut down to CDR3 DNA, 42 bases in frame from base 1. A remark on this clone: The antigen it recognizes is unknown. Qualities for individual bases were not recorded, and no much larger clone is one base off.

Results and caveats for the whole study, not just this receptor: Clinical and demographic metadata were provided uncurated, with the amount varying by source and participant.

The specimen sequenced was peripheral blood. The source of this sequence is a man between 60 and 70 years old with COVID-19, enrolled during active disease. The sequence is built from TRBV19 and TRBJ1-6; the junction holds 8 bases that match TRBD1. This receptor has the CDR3 CASSGGRENSPLHF. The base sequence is TGTGCCAGTTCAGGGGGCAGAGAAAATTCACCCCTCCACTTT.